The 16 T cell receptor beta chains below were found in one sample sequenced in a study of T cells in women clearing cervical HPV infection. TCRdb's copy holds only in-frame clones and misses some; the assay was immunoSEQ multiplex PCR. The ten top clones account for approximately 4.8%, within a sample of over 30,000 clones. Specimen: blood buffy coat. The receptors derive from a woman aged 18-70 years with a cervical HPV16 infection that either progressed to CIN3+ or cleared (not recorded which).

On this clone itself: The CDR3 end is not reached by the read, which stops 3 residues before it; the germline J gene fills it in. The chain is built from TRBV7-8 and TRBJ1-1; perhaps TRBD1 as D (6 bases). Germline-derived CDR1 and CDR2 are SGHVS and FQNEAQ. The CDR3 is 13 amino acids. V was cut by 3 bases and J by 1 base, with 6 bases left in between. The covered CDR3 bases are TGTGCCAGCAGCTTGGGACAGAACACTGAA. This encodes CASSLGQNTE. The whole CDR3 protein is CASSLGQNTEAFF.

A note on this clone: Sequencing ends 3 residues short of the CDR3 end; the germline J gene provides the rest. This chain links TRBV6-1 with TRBJ1-5; possible D gene TRBD1, 5 bases. The ends were cut back, 3 bases at V and 6 bases at J, with 15 bases in the middle. Germline V gene data show CDR1 as MNHNS and CDR2 as SASEGT. The CDR3 consists of 15 residues. The covered CDR3 bases are TGTGCCAGCAGTGACCAGGATGGGGGGGGTCAGCCC. Protein: CASSDQDGGGQP. The complete CDR3 protein is CASSDQDGGGQPQHF.

Concerning this clone itself: The read finishes 3 residues shy of the CDR3 end, and the germline J gene is used to complete it. The genes are TRBV6-2 or TRBV6-3 and TRBJ2-7, with unresolved D. The germline V gene has CDR1 MNHEY and CDR2 SVGEGT. Trimming removed 0 bases at V and 2 bases at J, with 11 bases between. The CDR3 is 15 residues long. CDR3 residues: CASSYSQILTYEQYF. Partial CDR3 DNA: TGTGCCAGCAGTTACTCCCAGATCTTGACCTACGAG.

Comments on this clone: From the germline J gene comes the end of the CDR3, since the read stops 3 residues before it. V gene TRBV19 combines with J gene TRBJ1-5; 8 bases are shared with TRBD1. Germline trimming cut 4 bases from V and 4 bases from J; bases unmatched to any gene: 9. CDR3 size: 16 residues. The germline gives CDR1 LNHDA, CDR2 SQIVND (reference sequence). Partial CDR3 DNA: TGTGCCAGTAGTACTCTATGGACAGGGACAAATCAGCCC. It codes for CASSTLWTGTNQP. The entire CDR3 sequence reads CASSTLWTGTNQPQHF.

Comment on this clone: The read is 3 residues too short to cover the CDR3 end, so that end is filled in from the germline J gene. The J gene is TRBJ2-3, the V gene TRBV6-4, with 14 bases identical to TRBD2. Germline trimming cut 0 bases from V and 4 bases from J; bases unmatched to any gene: 0. This CDR3 region has 16 residues. Germline-derived CDR1 and CDR2 are MRHNA and SNTAGT. CDR3 residues: CASSDSTSGGADTQYF. The covered CDR3 bases are TGTGCCAGCAGTGACTCGACTAGCGGGGGGGCAGATACG.

On this clone: From the germline J gene comes the end of the CDR3, since the read stops 3 residues before it. The chain uses TRBV5-1 and TRBJ1-2, with 9 positions matching TRBD1. The CDR3 is 14 residues long. Germline lookup yields CDR1 SGHRS and CDR2 YFSETQ. The V gene end was trimmed by 2 bases and the J gene end by 6 bases; junction bases not matched to a gene: 5. The CDR3 DNA, read in part, is TGCGCCAGCAGCTTTGAGGGACAGGGTCATGGC. This encodes CASSFEGQGHG. The entire CDR3 reads CASSFEGQGHGYTF.

As to this clone: The read comes to an end 3 residues before the CDR3 does, leaving the germline J gene to fill in the end. The chain carries TRBV27 and TRBJ2-3; TRBD1 matches 7 bases. CDR1 and CDR2 from the germline V gene are MNHEY and SMNVEV (reference sequence). This CDR3 has 14 amino acids. Trimming removed 3 bases from V and 0 bases from J; junction bases left unmatched: 0. The DNA read from the CDR3 is TGTGCCAGCAGTTTGGGACAGAGCACAGATACG. It yields the protein CASSLGQSTDT. The whole CDR3 region reads CASSLGQSTDTQYF.

As for this clone: The observed sequence ends 3 residues before the CDR3 terminus, with the missing tail filled in from the germline J gene. The rearrangement uses TRBV20-1 and TRBJ1-2; D gene uncertain. This CDR3 region has 11 residues. V lost 1 base to trimming and J lost 6 bases, with 6 bases between them. Germline V gives CDR1 DFQATT, CDR2 SNEGSKA (reference sequence). The sequenced part of the CDR3 DNA is TGCAGTGCTAGAGGGTGGCATGGC. Translated: CSARGWHG. The whole CDR3 sequence is CSARGWHGYTF.

The CDR3 bases that were read are TGTGCCAGCAGTGGGGACAACAATCAGCCC. Amino acids: CASSGDNNQP. The full-length CDR3 reads as CASSGDNNQPQHF. This rearrangement joins TRBV2 to TRBJ1-5; D possibly corresponds to TRBD1 (6 bases). The CDR3 end lies 3 residues beyond the end of the read and is filled in from the germline J gene. This CDR3 region has 13 residues. V was trimmed by 4 bases and J by 3 bases, leaving 7 bases between them. Germline V gives CDR1 SNHLY, CDR2 FYNNEI. The full variable domain, rest sourced from reference TRBV2 and TRBJ1-5, is EPEVTQTPSHQVTQMGQEVILRCVPISNHLYFYWYRQILGQKVEFLVSFYNNEISEKSEIFDDQFSVERPDGSNFTLKIRSTKLEDSAMYFCASSGDNNQPQHFGDGTRLSIL.

Points on this clone: The read gets to within 3 residues of the CDR3 end, and the germline J gene fills in the rest. The chain couples TRBV6-1 to TRBJ1-2, with TRBD1 as a possible D gene (5 bases). Germline CDR1 MNHNS, CDR2 SASEGT. The V end was cut by 4 bases, the J end by 0 bases, with 9 bases between. This CDR3 has 14 amino acids. CDR3 DNA, as far as it was read: TGTGCCAGCAGTGGGACACAAACTAACTATGGC. Amino acid sequence: CASSGTQTNYG. In full, the CDR3 reads CASSGTQTNYGYTF.

Points on this clone: The sequence runs out 3 residues before the end of the CDR3; the remainder is reconstructed from the germline J gene. This chain connects TRBV11-3 to TRBJ2-5; D is possibly TRBD1 (5 bases). This CDR3 comprises 15 residues. The V and J ends lost 1 base and 3 bases respectively, with 12 bases between them. Germline loops: CDR1 SGHNT, CDR2 YENEEA. CDR3 region: CASSLGGDSKETQYF. CDR3 DNA (partial): TGTGCCAGCAGCTTAGGGGGCGATTCTAAAGAGACC.

CDR3 DNA, as far as it was read: TGTGCCAGTACCTGGGGACTAACGAACACCGGGGAG. This gives the protein CASTWGLTNTGE. The CDR3 in its entirety is CASTWGLTNTGELFF. This chain uses TRBV19 with TRBJ2-2, with 7 bases matching TRBD2. The read finishes 3 residues shy of the CDR3 end, and the germline J gene is used to complete it. With 7 bases clipped from V and 0 bases from J, the junction kept 5 bases outside the gene matches. Germline V CDR1 and CDR2: LNHDA, SQIVND (reference sequence). The CDR3 is made up of 15 amino acids.

Details on this clone: The CDR3 end lies 3 residues beyond the end of the read and is filled in from the germline J gene. The genes are TRBV6-2 or TRBV6-3 and TRBJ1-6; weak D call: TRBD1 (5 bases). Per germline, CDR1 MNHEY and CDR2 SVGEGT. CDR3 length equals 15 residues. The part of the CDR3 DNA that was read is TGTGCCAGCAGTTCTCACAGCTCTGGGGCCAACGCC. It translates to CASSSHSSGANA. The full CDR3 reads CASSSHSSGANALHF.

The CDR3 protein is CASSSGTDSNQPQHF. CDR3 DNA, as far as it was read: TGCGCCAGCAGCAGCGGGACAGATAGCAATCAGCCC. V and J are TRBV4-1 and TRBJ1-5; 7 bases line up with TRBD1. The read falls 3 residues short of the CDR3 end, and the missing part is taken from the germline J gene. V lost 5 bases, J lost 0 bases, and 4 bases stayed unmatched. Germline assignment: CDR1 MGHRA and CDR2 YSYEKL. CDR3 size: 15 residues.

To note about this clone: The CDR3 end falls 3 residues outside the read, so it is completed with the germline J gene. The chain recombines TRBV7-3 with TRBJ2-2; D is unresolved. The germline CDR1 and CDR2 sequences are SGHTA and FQGTGA. The V end lost 2 bases, the J end lost 0 bases, and 10 bases lay between the germline ends. This CDR3 contains 16 residues. The CDR3 is CASSLYKGANTGELFF. CDR3 bases read: TGTGCCAGCAGCTTATATAAGGGCGCGAACACCGGGGAG.

With regard to this clone: The read comes to an end 3 residues before the CDR3 does, leaving the germline J gene to fill in the end. This sequence joins TRBV19 and TRBJ1-2; TRBD1 agrees at 7 bases. This CDR3 contains 14 residues. CDR1 and CDR2 from the germline V gene are LNHDA and SQIVND (reference sequence). V shed 4 bases and J 7 bases; nucleotides not matched to a gene: 9. The CDR3 spells CASSNGDRETGYTF. CDR3 DNA, as far as it was read: TGTGCCAGTAGTAACGGAGACAGGGAGACTGGC.